This T cell receptor (beta chain) comes out of a study of cytomegalovirus exposure and HLA in healthy donors. Researchers ran the PCR with 60 Vbeta and 13 Jbeta primers. Here immunoSEQ multiplex PCR was the method, and the copy in TCRdb shows in-frame clones only, minus some. The table includes roughly 200,000 clones, around 77% detected once. The germline V gene has CDR1 SGHDN and CDR2 FVKESK. The length of the CDR3 is 13 residues. Germline trimming cut 2 bases from V and 6 bases from J; bases unmatched to any gene: 3. The source material was PBMCs. This chain uses TRBV14 with TRBJ2-7; 8 bases map to TRBD1. The receptor was derived from a woman in her thirties in good health and CMV-seronegative. In DNA form, the CDR3 reads TGTGCCAGCAGCCAACAGGACAGGGCCGAGCAGTACTTC. Residues: CASSQQDRAEQYF. The full variable domain, in which reference TRBV14 and TRBJ2-7 provide the parts outside the CDR3, is EAGVTQFPSHSVIEKGQTVTLRCDPISGHDNLYWYRRVMGKEIKFLLHFVKESKQDESGMPNNRFLAERTGGTYSTLKVQPAELEDSGVYFCASSQQDRAEQYFGPGTRLTVT.